This is a list of T cell receptor beta chains from one sample in a study of T cell changes during pregnancy in multiple sclerosis. Repertoires were generated with immunoSEQ multiplex PCR, while TCRdb's copy carries only in-frame clones and drops some. The data show about 79,000 clones, 75% to 95% seen once. The sample in question was CD4+ T cells from peripheral blood mononuclear cells, obtained in the second trimester of pregnancy. These receptors were collected from a female donor with multiple sclerosis, enrolled in a pregnancy study. Each CDR3 is given with its conserved first and last residue. A D gene is named only where the DNA matches it firmly. Where a row states a size, it is once, few, many or the class of an expanded clone; other rows omit it.

d_call j_call clone_size v_call cdr3_nt cdr3_aa
. TRBJ2-7 . TRBV4-2 TGTGCCAGCAGCCAAGATTGGGGGCTCCCCTCCTACGAGCAGTACTTC CASSQDWGLPSYEQYF
TRBD1 TRBJ1-2 . TRBV6-5 TGTGCCAGCAGTTACCTCGGGACAGGGGATGGCTACACCTTC CASSYLGTGDGYTF
TRBD2 TRBJ2-7 . TRBV7-2 TGTGCCAGCAGCTTAGGGTCGGGAGGGCCCTACGAGCAGTACTTC CASSLGSGGPYEQYF
. TRBJ1-1 . TRBV18 TGTGCCAGCTCACCAGGTCCCGGCAGGGAAGCTTTCTTT CASSPGPGREAFF
. TRBJ2-1 . TRBV7-3 TGTGCCAGCAGGAAAACAGGGATTTCCCCCAATGAGCAGTTCTTC CASRKTGISPNEQFF
TRBD1 TRBJ1-1 . TRBV28 TGTGCCAGCAGACAAAGGACAGGGTTGAGCACTGAAGCTTTCTTT CASRQRTGLSTEAFF
TRBD1 TRBJ1-5 . TRBV18 TGTGCCAGCTCACCCCAGGGGGCGGATCAGCCCCAGCATTTT CASSPQGADQPQHF
TRBD2 TRBJ2-5 . TRBV4-2 TGTGCCAGCAGCCAAGGAAGCGGGAGGGGAGAAGAGACCCAGTACTTC CASSQGSGRGEETQYF
TRBD1 TRBJ1-1 . TRBV6-5 TGTGCCAGCAGGAACAGGGGCTCTACCCCTGAAGCTTTCTTT CASRNRGSTPEAFF
TRBD1 TRBJ1-1 . TRBV12-5 TGTGCTAGTGGGGGACAGGGGATGAACACTGAAGCTTTCTTT CASGGQGMNTEAFF
. TRBJ2-2 . TRBV10-3 TGTGCCATCAGAGCCACGGCGAACACCGGGGAGCTGTTTTTT CAIRATANTGELFF
. TRBJ1-3 . TRBV18 TGTGCCAGCTCTCCCTTGACAGCACGCTCTGGAAACACCATATATTTT CASSPLTARSGNTIYF
. TRBJ2-2 . TRBV28 TGTGCCAGCAGCGCGACTAACCCGAACACCGGGGAGCTGTTTTTT CASSATNPNTGELFF
. TRBJ2-1 . TRBV16 TGTGCCAGCAGCCAATCTCGTAGCGGCCTAGACAATGAGCAGTTCTTC CASSQSRSGLDNEQFF
. TRBJ2-5 . TRBV5-1 TGCGCCAGCAGCTACAGGGAAGAGACCCAGTACTTC CASSYREETQYF
TRBD1 TRBJ2-2 . TRBV18 TGTGCCAGCTCACGGGACAGCCTAAACACCGGGGAGCTGTTTTTT CASSRDSLNTGELFF
. TRBJ2-1 . TRBV9 TGTGCCAGCAGCGTAGCGACTCTCCGAGGAAACAATGAGCAGTTCTTC CASSVATLRGNNEQFF
. TRBJ1-2 . TRBV19 TGTGCCAGTACTGGGAGGAGGGAGGATAACTATGGCTACACCTTC CASTGRREDNYGYTF
. TRBJ1-1 . TRBV5-3 TGTGCCAGATCCCAACCGCGGTCCTTAAAGCGAGGGCCGAACACTGAAGCTTTCTTT CARSQPRSLKRGPNTEAFF
TRBD2 TRBJ2-5 . TRBV27 TGTGCCAGCAGTTCCGGACTAGTCGGTCGAGAGACCCAGTACTTC CASSSGLVGRETQYF
TRBD1 TRBJ1-5 . TRBV5-1 TGCGCCAGCAGGGCCGGGACAGACTACAATCAGCCCCAGCATTTT CASRAGTDYNQPQHF
TRBD2 TRBJ2-3 . TRBV5-1 TGCGCCAGCAGCCCCTACGGACTAGCGGGAGTATGGACAGATACGCAGTATTTT CASSPYGLAGVWTDTQYF
. TRBJ1-2 . TRBV19 TGTGCCAGTAGTATGGGCAGGGCTATGGATGGCTACACCTTC CASSMGRAMDGYTF
TRBD1 TRBJ1-5 . TRBV6-6 TGTGCCAGCAGACCAGGGGGAGGTCAGCCCCAGCATTTT CASRPGGGQPQHF
. TRBJ2-2 once TRBV4-3 TGCGCCAGCAGCCAAAATTGGCGGATCAACACCGGGGAGCTGTTTTTT CASSQNWRINTGELFF
. TRBJ2-7 . TRBV11-3 TGTGCCAGCAGCTTATTTGAGAAACCCTCCTACGAGCAGTACTTC CASSLFEKPSYEQYF
TRBD1 TRBJ1-5 few TRBV7-2 TGTGCCAGCAGCCCAGGGGGTTCCAGCAATCAGCCCCAGCATTTT CASSPGGSSNQPQHF
TRBD1 TRBJ2-2 . TRBV7-9 TGTGCCAGCATCAACAGGGGAATCGACACCGGGGAGCTGTTTTTT CASINRGIDTGELFF
TRBD1 TRBJ2-5 once TRBV9 TGTGCCAGCAGCGCGCCGGGACAGGGAATGGAAGAGACCCAGTACTTC CASSAPGQGMEETQYF
. TRBJ2-1 . TRBV7-3 TGTGCCAGCAGCTTAACTAACCCTAGTGTCCCCTACAATGAGCAGTTCTTC CASSLTNPSVPYNEQFF
. TRBJ1-1 . TRBV29-1 TGCAGCGTTGAGTATCAGGGCAGGCGGAAAACTGAAGCTTTCTTT CSVEYQGRRKTEAFF
TRBD2 TRBJ2-3 . TRBV5-6 TGTGCCAGCAGCCGAGGGACTAGCTGGGGGTTCAGCACAGATACGCAGTATTTT CASSRGTSWGFSTDTQYF
TRBD1 TRBJ1-6 . TRBV11-3 TGTGCCAGTGCTGGCCAGGGGGCGAGTTATTCACCCCTCCACTTT CASAGQGASYSPLHF
. TRBJ2-1 . TRBV7-2 TGTGCCAGCAGCTTAGTTGTAGGGGGTCGGACTAATGAGCAGTTCTTC CASSLVVGGRTNEQFF
TRBD2 TRBJ2-3 . TRBV5-4 TGTGCCAGCAGCTTGGATCAGGGACTAGCGGGGGGGGCCAGGACGCAGTATTTT CASSLDQGLAGGARTQYF
TRBD1 TRBJ2-7 . TRBV27 TGTGCCAGCAGTTTAGGGACAGGGACCGAGCAGTACTTC CASSLGTGTEQYF
. TRBJ1-1 . TRBV5-1 TGCGCCAGCAGCTTGGATACCACTCGGGGGTACACTGAAGCTTTCTTT CASSLDTTRGYTEAFF
TRBD2 TRBJ2-7 . TRBV6-1 TGTGCCAGCAGTGCATCAGGGACTAGCGCCTACGAGCAGTACTTC CASSASGTSAYEQYF
. TRBJ1-1 . TRBV6-5 TGTGCCAGCAGACACCGGGACATTGAAGCTTTCTTT CASRHRDIEAFF
TRBD1 TRBJ1-2 . TRBV7-8 TGTGCCAGCAGCGTCACACAAAACCGGGACAGGGTTTTC CASSVTQNRDRVF
TRBD1 TRBJ2-7 . TRBV18 TGTGCCAGCTCACCGCCTGGGACAGGGCACTCCTACGAGCAGTACTTC CASSPPGTGHSYEQYF
TRBD2 TRBJ2-7 . TRBV2 TGTGCCAGCTCTGTAATAGCGGGAGACTACGAGCAGTACTTC CASSVIAGDYEQYF
TRBD2 TRBJ2-7 . TRBV10-3 TGTGCCATCAGTTGGCTGGGACTAGCGGGGCCAGAGCAGTACTTC CAISWLGLAGPEQYF
TRBD2 TRBJ2-1 once TRBV6-6 TGTGCCAGCAGATACACGGGGGGTGAGCAGTTCTTC CASRYTGGEQFF
. TRBJ2-1 . TRBV16 TGTGCCAGCAGCCAATGGTTGTTGGCAGGGCACAATGAGCAGTTCTTC CASSQWLLAGHNEQFF
TRBD1 TRBJ2-2 . TRBV6-1 TGTGCCACTTCGATACTACAGGGGGCCGGCGGGGAGCTGTTTTTT CATSILQGAGGELFF
. TRBJ2-3 . TRBV15 TGTGCCACCAGCAGAGCGGCGACAGGCCCAGATACGCAGTATTTT CATSRAATGPDTQYF
. TRBJ1-2 . TRBV5-4 TGTGCCAGCAGCTTGGTGGGTGGGCACGGAGGTAGCTATGGCTACACCTTC CASSLVGGHGGSYGYTF
. TRBJ1-4 . TRBV15 TGTGCCACCAGCAGAGTAGGGGAAACTAATGAAAAACTGTTTTTT CATSRVGETNEKLFF